This T cell receptor (beta chain) was recorded in a study of T-cell reconstitution after alpha-beta-depleted transplantation in children. V was cut by 4 bases and J by 5 bases, with 19 bases left in between. The CDR3 contains 16 residues. As it was prepared, the TCRbeta library received unique molecular identifiers. TCRdb fed the PCR reads into MiXCR, producing one record per CDR3 protein. The repertoire holds approximately 390,000 distinct CDR3 sequences, with roughly 10% as singletons. V and J are TRBV5-3 and TRBJ2-1; perhaps TRBD2 as D (5 bases). TRBV5-3 is marked as an open reading frame, function uncertain. The clonotype originates from a human donor who donated a stem cell graft to a child with acute myeloid leukemia. Sequences were derived from PBMCs from the stem cell graft donor, sampled from the stem cell graft. The CDR3 loop is CARSGLLPGLDNEQFF. The DNA of the CDR3 is TGTGCCAGAAGCGGCCTCCTCCCGGGATTAGACAATGAGCAGTTCTTC.